Given below is one T cell receptor beta chain in context. Its target is not known. This entry belongs to a study of CD8 T cells in ankylosing spondylitis. General observations from the study: Within matched ankylosing spondylitis synovial fluid, disease-linked clones were reportedly significantly enriched.

There are 14 residues in the CDR3. The germline CDR1 and CDR2 sequences are SGHTA and FQGNSA. V was clipped by 4 bases and J by 9 bases; unmatched bases: 5. MiXCR, applied by TCRdb to the 5' RACE reads, yields one record per CDR3 protein. The profile shows some 130,000 distinct CDR3 sequences, roughly 13% of them singletons. The chain has TRBV7-2 and TRBJ2-7, with 14 positions matching TRBD2. This receptor was identified in a female donor with ankylosing spondylitis or in good health (not recorded which). The sequencing input was blood, either unsorted or a sorted T cell fraction (not recorded which). CDR3 region: CASSSGTSGSLQYF. CDR3 bases: TGTGCCAGCAGCTCCGGGACTAGCGGGAGTTTGCAGTACTTC.